These 7 T cell receptor beta chains were sequenced from one sample in a study of T cell repertoires in Merkel cell carcinoma. TCRdb's table, derived via immunoSEQ multiplex PCR, lists solely in-frame clones and lacks some. The sample shows more than 12,000 clones, 76% of them seen only once. The sample consisted of tumor tissue. These receptors were taken from an adult with Merkel cell carcinoma.

In this sample, this clone turned up a few times. The rearrangement joins TRBV6-2 or TRBV6-3 to TRBJ1-5; 7 positions match TRBD1. The V segment lost 2 bases and the J segment 3 bases; nucleotides outside the gene matches: 7. Germline V gene sequence: CDR1 MNHEY, CDR2 SVGEGT. The CDR3 has 16 residues. The CDR3 reads CASSYLTTGNNQPQHF. For the CDR3, the DNA is TGTGCCAGCAGTTACCTCACGACAGGGAACAATCAGCCCCAGCATTTT.

The rearrangement joins TRBV28 to TRBJ1-2, with 8 bases aligning to TRBD1. The germline gives CDR1 MDHEN, CDR2 SYDVKM. There are 13 residues in the CDR3. V was clipped by 7 bases and J by 3 bases; unmatched bases: 4. CDR3 nucleotide sequence: TGTGCCAGCATTCAGGGGGCCGACTATGGCTACACCTTC. This translates into CASIQGADYGYTF.

The V call is TRBV19, the J call TRBJ1-2, with 10 bases identical to TRBD1. The V gene end was trimmed by 6 bases and the J gene end by 6 bases; junction bases not matched to a gene: 7. Germline lookup yields CDR1 LNHDA and CDR2 SQIVND (reference sequence). The CDR3 contains 14 residues. The CDR3 DNA reads TGTGCCAGTAGAAGACAGGGGGCAGGCGATGGCTACACCTTC. This gives the protein CASRRQGAGDGYTF.

The CDR3 sequence is CASSPRQGQNEQYF. As DNA, the CDR3 is TGTGCCAGCTCACCACGACAGGGTCAAAACGAGCAGTACTTC. J is TRBJ2-7 and V is TRBV18; TRBD1 agrees at 7 bases. This CDR3 comprises 14 residues. Germline-derived CDR1 and CDR2 are KGHSH and LQKENI. V shed 1 base and J 5 bases; nucleotides not matched to a gene: 5.

This clone is labeled medium-sized. The gene calls are TRBV6-5 and TRBJ1-4; D remains ambiguous. The CDR3 consists of 14 residues. Germline-derived CDR1 and CDR2 are MNHEY and SVGAGI. V gave up 10 bases and J gave up 5 bases, with 17 bases separating them. The CDR3 here is CATARWQKNEKLFF. The CDR3, as DNA: TGTGCCACCGCGCGGTGGCAGAAAAATGAAAAACTGTTTTTT.

On this clone itself: The junction does not match germline at one end; this may be a read error. The genes are TRBV5-1 and TRBJ2-7; possible D gene TRBD1, 6 bases. CDR3 length equals 14 residues. Germline CDR1 is SGHRS and CDR2 is YFSETQ. This CDR3 reads CASSLRQGYYEQYF. The DNA of the CDR3 is TGCGCCAGCAGCTTGAGGCAGGGGTACTACGAGCAGTATTTC. The full variable domain, its missing parts supplied by reference TRBV5-1 and TRBJ2-7, is KAGVTQTPRYLIKTRGQQVTLSCSPISGHRSVSWYQQTPGQGLQFLFEYFSETQRNKGNFPGRFSGRQFSNSRSEMNVSTLELGDSALYLCASSLRQGYYEQYFGPGTRLTVT.

This chain connects TRBV9 to TRBJ1-1; TRBD1 aligns across 10 bases. The germline V gene has CDR1 SGDLS and CDR2 YYNGEE. V was clipped by 0 bases and J by 4 bases; unmatched bases: 6. The CDR3 runs 16 residues. The CDR3 coding sequence is TGTGCCAGCAGCGTAGGGCCGGGACAGGGGATCACTGAAGCTTTCTTT. It encodes CASSVGPGQGITEAFF.